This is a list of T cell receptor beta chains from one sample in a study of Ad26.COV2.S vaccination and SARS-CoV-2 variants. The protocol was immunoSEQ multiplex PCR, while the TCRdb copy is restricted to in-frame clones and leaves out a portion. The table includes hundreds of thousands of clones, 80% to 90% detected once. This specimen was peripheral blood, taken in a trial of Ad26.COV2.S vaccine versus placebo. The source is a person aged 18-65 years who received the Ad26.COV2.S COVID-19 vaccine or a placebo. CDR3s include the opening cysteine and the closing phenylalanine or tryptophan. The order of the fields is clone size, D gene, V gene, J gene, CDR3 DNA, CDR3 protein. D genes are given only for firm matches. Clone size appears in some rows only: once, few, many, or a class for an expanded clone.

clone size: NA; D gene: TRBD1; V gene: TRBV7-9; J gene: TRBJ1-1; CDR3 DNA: TGTGCCAGCAGCTTAACTAAGACAGGGGGCTACACTGAAGCTTTCTTT; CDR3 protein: CASSLTKTGGYTEAFF
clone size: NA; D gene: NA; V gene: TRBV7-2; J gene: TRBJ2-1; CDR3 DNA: TGTGCCAGCAGCTCTAACAGGGATTCCGAGCAGTTCTTC; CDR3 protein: CASSSNRDSEQFF
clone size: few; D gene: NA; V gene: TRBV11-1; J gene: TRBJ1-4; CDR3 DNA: TGTGCCAGCAGCTTGGGGGTTGAAAAACTGTTTTTT; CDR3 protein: CASSLGVEKLFF
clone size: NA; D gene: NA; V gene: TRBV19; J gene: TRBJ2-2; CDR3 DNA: TGTGCCAGTAGTCCCCGACAGACCGGGGAGCTGTTTTTT; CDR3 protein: CASSPRQTGELFF
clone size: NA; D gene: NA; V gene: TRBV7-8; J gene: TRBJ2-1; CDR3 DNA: TGTGCCAGCAGCTTCTCAAGTTGGACAAGAAACAATGAGCAGTTCTTC; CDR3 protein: CASSFSSWTRNNEQFF
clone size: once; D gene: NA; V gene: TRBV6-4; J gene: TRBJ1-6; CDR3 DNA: TGTGCCAGCAGTGACCCGAAGTCCGCCGGGGTGTTCAATTCACCCCTCCACTTT; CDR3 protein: CASSDPKSAGVFNSPLHF
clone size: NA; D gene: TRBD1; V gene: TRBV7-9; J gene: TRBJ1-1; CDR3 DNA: TGTGCCAGCAGCTACCGGGACAGGGGTCTCCAGAGGAGCACTGAAGCTTTCTTT; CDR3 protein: CASSYRDRGLQRSTEAFF
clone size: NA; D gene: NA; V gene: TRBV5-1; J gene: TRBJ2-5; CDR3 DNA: TGCGCCAGCAGCCGTCTGGGTCCCCAAGAGACCCAGTACTTC; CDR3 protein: CASSRLGPQETQYF
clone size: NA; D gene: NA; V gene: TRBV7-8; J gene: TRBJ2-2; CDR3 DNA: TGTGCCAGCAGCTTGAGGCAGGGGACCGGGGAGCTGTTTTTT; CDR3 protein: CASSLRQGTGELFF
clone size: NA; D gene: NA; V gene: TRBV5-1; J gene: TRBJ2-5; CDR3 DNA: TGCGCCAGCAGCTTGGAGGCTGGTTGGCAAGAGACCCAGTACTTC; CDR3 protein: CASSLEAGWQETQYF